The T cell receptor (beta chain) under discussion was sequenced for a study of T cell responses to AZD1222 COVID-19 vaccine. Clones were sequenced by immunoSEQ multiplex PCR, and TCRdb holds only the in-frame ones, with some missing. The sample lists 140,000 to 150,000 clones; more than 85% were seen once. General study findings and limits: The repertoires were collected only after the peak T cell response. Rises in breadth and depth of Spike-specific TCRs came after two AZD1222 doses. White British people made up most donors, females outnumbered males, and clonal diversity was possibly underestimated.

Concerning this clone itself: What it binds is not known.

The V and J ends lost 5 bases and 2 bases respectively, with 9 bases between them. In germline, CDR1 is SNHLY, CDR2 FYNNEI. The CDR3 has 13 residues. The chain is built from TRBV2 and TRBJ1-1, with D possibly being TRBD1 (6 bases). The source was peripheral blood, collected 28 days after the second AZD1222 dose. The TCR originated in an adult who received the AZD1222 COVID-19 vaccine. CDR3 protein: CASSPGVNTEAFF. The CDR3 DNA sequence: TGTGCCAGCAGTCCAGGGGTAAACACTGAAGCTTTCTTT.